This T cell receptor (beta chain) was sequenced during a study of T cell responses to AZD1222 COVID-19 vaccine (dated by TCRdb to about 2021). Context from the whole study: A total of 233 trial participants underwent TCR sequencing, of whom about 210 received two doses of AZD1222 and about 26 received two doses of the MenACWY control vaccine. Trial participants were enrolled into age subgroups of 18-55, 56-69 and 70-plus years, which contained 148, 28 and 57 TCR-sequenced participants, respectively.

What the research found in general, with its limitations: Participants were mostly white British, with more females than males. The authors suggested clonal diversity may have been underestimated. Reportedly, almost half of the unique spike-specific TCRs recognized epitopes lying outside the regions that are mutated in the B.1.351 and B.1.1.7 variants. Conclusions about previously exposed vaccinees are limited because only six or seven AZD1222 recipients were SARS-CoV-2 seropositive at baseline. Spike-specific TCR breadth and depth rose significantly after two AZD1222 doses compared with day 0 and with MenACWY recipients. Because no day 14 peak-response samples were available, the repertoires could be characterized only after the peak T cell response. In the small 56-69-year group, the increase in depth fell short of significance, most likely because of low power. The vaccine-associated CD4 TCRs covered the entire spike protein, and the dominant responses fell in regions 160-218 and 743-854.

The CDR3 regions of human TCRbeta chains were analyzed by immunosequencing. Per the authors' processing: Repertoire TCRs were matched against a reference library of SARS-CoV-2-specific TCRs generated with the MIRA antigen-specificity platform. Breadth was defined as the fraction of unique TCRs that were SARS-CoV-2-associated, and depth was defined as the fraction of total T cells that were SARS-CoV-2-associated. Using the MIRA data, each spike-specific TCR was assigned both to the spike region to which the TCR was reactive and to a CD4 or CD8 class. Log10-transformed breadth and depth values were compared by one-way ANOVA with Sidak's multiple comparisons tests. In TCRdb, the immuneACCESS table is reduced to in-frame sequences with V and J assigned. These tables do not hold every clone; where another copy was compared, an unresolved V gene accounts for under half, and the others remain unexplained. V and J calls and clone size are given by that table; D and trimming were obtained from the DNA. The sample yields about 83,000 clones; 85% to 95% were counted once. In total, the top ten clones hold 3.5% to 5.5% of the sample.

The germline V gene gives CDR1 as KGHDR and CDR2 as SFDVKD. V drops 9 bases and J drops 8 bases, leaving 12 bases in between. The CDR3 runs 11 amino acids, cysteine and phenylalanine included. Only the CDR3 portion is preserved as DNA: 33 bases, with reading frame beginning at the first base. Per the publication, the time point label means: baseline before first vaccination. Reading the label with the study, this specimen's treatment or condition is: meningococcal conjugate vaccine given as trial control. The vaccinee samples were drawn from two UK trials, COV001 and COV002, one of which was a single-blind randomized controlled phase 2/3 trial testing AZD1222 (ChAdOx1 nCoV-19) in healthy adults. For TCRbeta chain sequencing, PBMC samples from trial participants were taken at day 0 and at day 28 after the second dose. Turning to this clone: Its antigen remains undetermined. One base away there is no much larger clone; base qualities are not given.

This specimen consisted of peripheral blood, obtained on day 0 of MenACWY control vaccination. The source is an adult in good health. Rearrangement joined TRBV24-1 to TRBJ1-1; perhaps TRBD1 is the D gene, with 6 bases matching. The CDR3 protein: CATRRGDEAFF. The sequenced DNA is TGTGCCACCCGGAGGGGGGACGAAGCTTTCTTT.